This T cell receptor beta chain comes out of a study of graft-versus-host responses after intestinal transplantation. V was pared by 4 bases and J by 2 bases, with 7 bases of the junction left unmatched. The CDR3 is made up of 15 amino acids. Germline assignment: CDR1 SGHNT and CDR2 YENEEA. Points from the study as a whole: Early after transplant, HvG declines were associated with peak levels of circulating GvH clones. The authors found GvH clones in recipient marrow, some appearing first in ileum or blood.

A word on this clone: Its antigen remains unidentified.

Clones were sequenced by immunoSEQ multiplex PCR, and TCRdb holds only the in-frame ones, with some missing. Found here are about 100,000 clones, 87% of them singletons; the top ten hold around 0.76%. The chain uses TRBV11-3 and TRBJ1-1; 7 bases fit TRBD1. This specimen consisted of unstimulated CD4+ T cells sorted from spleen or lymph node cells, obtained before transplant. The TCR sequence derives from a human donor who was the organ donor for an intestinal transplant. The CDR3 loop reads CASSSTGRGNTEAFF. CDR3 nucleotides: TGTGCCAGCAGCTCGACAGGGCGAGGAAACACTGAAGCTTTCTTT.